These 27 T cell receptor beta chains were all obtained from the same sample, sequenced in a study of control samples from healthy donors and cancer patients. TCRdb keeps only in-frame clones here, not all; method: immunoSEQ multiplex PCR. The table lists fewer than 95,000 clones, just under 85% of them singletons, with approximately 19% in the top ten. The sample was blood. These receptors came from a man aged 25-40 years in good health.

The V gene is TRBV18, the J gene TRBJ1-2; TRBD1 matches 9 bases. CDR3 length: 15 residues. J gave up 4 bases and V 3 bases, and 6 bases lay outside the gene matches. Germline-derived CDR1 and CDR2 are KGHSH and LQKENI. Here the CDR3 reads CASSPTLTGGYGYTF. The CDR3, as DNA: TGTGCCAGCTCACCTACACTGACAGGGGGCTATGGCTACACCTTC.

This clone was counted between two and nine times. The CDR3 DNA sequence: TGTGCCAGCAGTTACGACAGGGGCACCGGGGAGCTGTTTTTT. It is translated as CASSYDRGTGELFF. The chain links TRBV6-5 to TRBJ2-2; 8 nucleotides agree with TRBD1. Trimming cost V 2 bases and J 4 bases; bases outside gene matches: 0. CDR1 and CDR2 from the germline V gene are MNHEY and SVGAGI. The CDR3 sequence is 14 residues long.

Only one count was recorded for this clone. The chain combines TRBV19 with TRBJ1-2; the D is unclear. V was shortened by 3 bases and J by 2 bases, with 10 bases between the two germline ends. Germline V CDR1 and CDR2: LNHDA, SQIVND (reference sequence). The CDR3 is made up of 14 amino acids. This chain's CDR3 is CASSIRAGNYGYTF. CDR3 nucleotide sequence: TGTGCCAGTAGTATCCGGGCGGGGAACTATGGCTACACCTTC.

The chain combines TRBV19 with TRBJ1-5, with a possible D match to TRBD1 (5 bases). The CDR3 length is 14 residues. Germline lookup yields CDR1 LNHDA and CDR2 SQIVND (reference sequence). Trimming left V 3 bases short and J 7 bases short, with 13 bases between. CDR3 DNA sequence: TGTGCCAGTAGTATCGGATACGGGGGGCAGCCCCAGCATTTT. It codes for CASSIGYGGQPQHF. The whole variable domain, remainder taken from reference TRBV19 and TRBJ1-5, is DGGITQSPKYLFRKEGQNVTLSCEQNLNHDAMYWYRQDPGQGLRLIYYSQIVNDFQKGDIAEGYSVSREKKESFPLTVTSAQKNPTAFYLCASSIGYGGQPQHFGDGTRLSIL.

This sequence joins TRBV6-1 and TRBJ1-2, with D maybe TRBD1 (5 bases). The CDR3 is made up of 13 amino acids. The V gene lost 2 bases and the J gene lost 3 bases, with 7 bases spanning the gap. The germline V gene encodes CDR1 MNHNS and CDR2 SASEGT. The CDR3 coding sequence is TGTGCCAGCAGTGAAACAGGTTACTATGGCTACACCTTC. Translating it yields CASSETGYYGYTF.

The V call is TRBV12-3 or TRBV12-4, the J call TRBJ1-4; D unresolved. Trimming removed 1 base at V and 7 bases at J, with 7 bases between. The CDR3 totals 13 residues. In DNA, the CDR3 is TGTGCCAGCAGTTTAGGGCTGGCTGAAAAACTGTTTTTT. This gives the protein CASSLGLAEKLFF.

The CDR3 loop is CASSGPGTKHYNEQFF. The DNA for the CDR3 is TGTGCCAGCAGTGGTCCCGGGACAAAACACTACAATGAGCAGTTCTTC. The chain has TRBV6-1 and TRBJ2-1; possibly TRBD1 for D (6 bases). The V end lost 4 bases, the J end lost 3 bases, and 16 bases lay between the germline ends. This CDR3 region has 16 residues. Germline lookup yields CDR1 MNHNS and CDR2 SASEGT.

The V and J genes are TRBV5-1 and TRBJ1-5; D possibly corresponds to TRBD1 (6 bases). This CDR3 region has 15 residues. CDR1 and CDR2 from the germline V gene are SGHRS and YFSETQ. Trimming left V 2 bases short and J 3 bases short, with 12 bases between. CDR3 protein: CASSLQGKDNQPQHF. The CDR3 DNA reads TGCGCCAGCAGCTTACAGGGAAAGGACAATCAGCCCCAGCATTTT.

The CDR3: CASRSLRAVGSPLHF. The CDR3, as DNA: TGTGCCAGCAGATCCCTGAGGGCAGTGGGATCACCCCTCCACTTT. V and J are TRBV28 and TRBJ1-6; no definite D call. Trimming removed 6 bases from V and 10 bases from J, with 19 bases in between. Germline CDR1 and CDR2: MDHEN and SYDVKM. This CDR3 contains 15 residues.

The V gene is TRBV9, the J gene TRBJ1-5; D not certain. V lost 0 bases and J lost 4, with 11 bases in between. CDR1 SGDLS and CDR2 YYNGEE come from the germline V gene. The length of the CDR3 is 15 residues. Written as DNA, the CDR3 is TGTGCCAGCAGCGTAGTGCCGGGCCCGAATCAGCCCCAGCATTTT. Residues: CASSVVPGPNQPQHF. The full variable domain, its missing parts supplied by reference TRBV9 and TRBJ1-5, is DSGVTQTPKHLITATGQRVTLRCSPRSGDLSVYWYQQSLDQGLQFLIQYYNGEERAKGNILERFSAQQFPDLHSELNLSSLELGDSALYFCASSVVPGPNQPQHFGDGTRLSIL.

V and J are TRBV10-3 and TRBJ1-1, with a possible D match to TRBD1 (6 bases). The CDR3 contains 13 residues. V lost 3 bases and J lost 1, with 6 bases in between. Germline CDR1 and CDR2: ENHRY and SYGVKD. CDR3 coding DNA: TGTGCCATCAGTGACAGGGGGAACACTGAAGCTTTCTTT. Translation gives CAISDRGNTEAFF.

This chain joins TRBV25-1 and TRBJ1-1, with D uncertain. V was trimmed by 1 base and J by 1 base, leaving 7 bases between them. The CDR3 sequence is 14 residues long. Germline loops: CDR1 MGHDK, CDR2 SYGVNS. CDR3 loop: CASSESGKNTEAFF. CDR3 nucleotides: TGTGCCAGCAGTGAATCCGGGAAGAACACTGAAGCTTTCTTT.

The chain links TRBV19 to TRBJ2-7; D remains ambiguous. Germline loops: CDR1 LNHDA, CDR2 SQIVND (reference sequence). Trimming took 1 base from V and 0 from J, leaving 4 bases between them. The length of the CDR3 is 13 residues. The CDR3 DNA sequence: TGTGCCAGTAGTATAGTCGACTCCTACGAGCAGTACTTC. It specifies CASSIVDSYEQYF.

This chain connects TRBV10-3 to TRBJ1-4; a possible D gene is TRBD1 (5 bases). CDR1 is ENHRY, CDR2 SYGVKD, per germline. The germline V and J ends were trimmed by 6 bases and 4 bases, with 12 bases remaining between them. The CDR3 runs 14 residues. CDR3 sequence: CAISSGTGNEKLFF. As DNA, the CDR3 is TGTGCCATCAGCTCCGGGACGGGTAATGAAAAACTGTTTTTT.

The CDR3 bases are TGTGCCAGCAGTTCGGCGGGCTATGGCTACACCTTC. It encodes CASSSAGYGYTF. The chain couples TRBV28 to TRBJ1-2; no clear D gene. Between the trimmed V and J ends, which lost 4 bases and 4 bases, there was a span of 7 bases. The CDR3 loop spans 12 amino acids. The germline V gene encodes CDR1 MDHEN and CDR2 SYDVKM.

J is TRBJ1-6 and V is TRBV2, with D maybe TRBD1 (6 bases). Trimming removed 7 bases from V and 13 bases from J, with 11 bases in between. From germline, CDR1 is SNHLY and CDR2 FYNNEI. CDR3 length: 11 amino acids. The CDR3 DNA reads as TGTGCCAGCAAACAGGGTGCCCCCCTCCACTTT. Protein sequence: CASKQGAPLHF.

This clone showed up just once. The rearrangement uses TRBV18 and TRBJ2-3, with D unresolved. The CDR3 consists of 14 residues. V gave up 3 bases and J gave up 0 bases, with 7 bases separating them. Germline CDR1 and CDR2: KGHSH and LQKENI. DNA for the CDR3: TGTGCCAGCTCACCGGTAACTAGCACAGATACGCAGTATTTT. It yields the protein CASSPVTSTDTQYF.

The chain combines TRBV6-5 with TRBJ1-4; 7 positions match TRBD1. Trimming cost V 5 bases and J 7 bases; bases outside gene matches: 4. Per the germline V gene, CDR1 is MNHEY and CDR2 is SVGAGI. The CDR3 is made up of 13 amino acids. This CDR3 reads CASSRQGVEKLFF. The CDR3 nucleotides read TGTGCCAGCAGTCGACAGGGTGTTGAAAAACTGTTTTTT.

The rearrangement uses TRBV7-3 and TRBJ2-7, with D possibly matching TRBD1 (5 bases). CDR1 is SGHTA, CDR2 FQGTGA, per germline. V lost 3 bases, J lost 6 bases, and 9 bases lay in between. The CDR3 totals 12 residues. CDR3 bases: TGTGCCAGCAGCTTCGATCAGGGCGAGCAGTACTTC. Translation: CASSFDQGEQYF.

This clone was seen more than once but under ten times. This chain joins TRBV7-9 and TRBJ1-1; 8 bases are shared with TRBD1. Germline CDR1 SEHNR, CDR2 FQNEAQ (reference sequence). V lost 6 bases, J lost 1 base, and 7 bases stayed unmatched. The length of the CDR3 is 15 residues. CDR3 loop: CASRHTGTGNTEAFF. The CDR3 DNA follows: TGTGCCAGCAGACATACCGGGACAGGGAACACTGAAGCTTTCTTT.

This chain joins TRBV5-4 and TRBJ2-6; 8 bases are shared with TRBD1. Germline CDR1 reads SGHNT; CDR2 reads YYREEE (reference sequence). V lost 3 bases and J lost 0; bases outside the gene matches: 11. This CDR3 contains 19 residues. CDR3 region: CASSSPTGDVSSGANVLTF. The CDR3 DNA reads as TGTGCCAGCAGCTCCCCGACAGGGGACGTAAGCTCTGGGGCCAACGTCCTGACTTTC.

The chain carries TRBV2 and TRBJ1-1; no clear D. The CDR3 sequence is 13 residues long. The germline gives CDR1 SNHLY, CDR2 FYNNEI. Trimming removed 1 base at V and 3 bases at J, with 6 bases between. CDR3 DNA: TGTGCCAGCAGTGAAGGTAGATACACTGAAGCTTTCTTT. As protein: CASSEGRYTEAFF.

The V gene is TRBV10-1, the J gene TRBJ2-3; 7 bases are a match to TRBD1. CDR3 length: 13 amino acids. The ends lost 8 bases at V and 4 bases at J; junction bases unmatched: 6. Germline-derived CDR1 and CDR2 are WNHNN and SYGVQD (reference sequence). In nucleotides, the CDR3 is TGCGCCAGCGCGCTAACAGGGGCAGATACGCAGTATTTT. Protein sequence: CASALTGADTQYF.

This clone showed up just once. This sequence joins TRBV28 and TRBJ1-6; D call uncertain. Germline V gene sequence: CDR1 MDHEN, CDR2 SYDVKM. The CDR3 contains 16 residues. Trimming stripped 4 bases from V and 0 bases from J, with 10 bases between. The CDR3 spells CASSSLIGSYNSPLHF. DNA of the CDR3: TGTGCCAGCAGTTCCCTGATCGGCTCCTATAATTCACCCCTCCACTTT.

The chain joins TRBV25-1 to TRBJ1-6; TRBD1 matches at 9 bases. Per the germline V gene, CDR1 is MGHDK and CDR2 is SYGVNS. Unmatched junction bases numbered 6, after V lost 6 bases and J lost 9 bases. CDR3 length equals 14 residues. This CDR3 is CASSRGTGFSPLHF. CDR3 bases: TGTGCCAGCAGCCGCGGGACAGGGTTTTCACCCCTCCACTTT.

This chain joins TRBV7-7 and TRBJ2-3; 8 positions match TRBD2. This CDR3 contains 14 residues. The germline V gene encodes CDR1 SSHAT and CDR2 FNYEAQ (reference sequence). Trimming took 2 bases from V and 3 from J; bases not matched to a gene: 1. The CDR3 DNA is TGTGCCAGCAGCTTATCGGGGGGGACAGATACGCAGTATTTT. Amino acids: CASSLSGGTDTQYF.

The rearrangement uses TRBV4-2 and TRBJ1-1, with 7 bases aligning to TRBD1. The CDR3 runs to 15 residues. V lost 0 bases to trimming and J lost 3 bases; unmatched junction nucleotides: 4. Germline CDR1 LGHNA, CDR2 YNFKEQ. The CDR3 DNA reads as TGTGCCAGCAGCCAAGAGACCACAGGGGACACTGAAGCTTTCTTT. It specifies CASSQETTGDTEAFF.